The clone carrying this TCR beta chain was seen only a few times. Its cognate antigen is unknown. TCRdb independently ran MiXCR on the 5' RACE reads; one entry per CDR3 protein. The sample has fewer than 900,000 distinct CDR3 sequences, 21% seen once. These data belong to a study of identical twins. Notes on the study in general: Within twin pairs, the out-of-frame alpha sequences they shared showed excess low generation probability. Where beta out-of-frame sequences were concerned, excess twin sharing was weaker.

This CDR3 has 16 amino acids. V lost 3 bases to trimming and J lost 0 bases; unmatched junction nucleotides: 8. Per germline, CDR1 DFQATT and CDR2 SNEGSKA (reference sequence). The same sample was also used in a study of T cells expressing NK-cell markers.

The sample consisted of PBMCs. The chain carries TRBV20-1 and TRBJ2-1; 7 nucleotides agree with TRBD2. The TCR was taken from a woman younger than 35 in good health. CDR3 coding DNA: TGCAGTGCTAGTTTAGCGGGCACCCTCTCCTACAATGAGCAGTTCTTC. Its protein product is CSASLAGTLSYNEQFF.